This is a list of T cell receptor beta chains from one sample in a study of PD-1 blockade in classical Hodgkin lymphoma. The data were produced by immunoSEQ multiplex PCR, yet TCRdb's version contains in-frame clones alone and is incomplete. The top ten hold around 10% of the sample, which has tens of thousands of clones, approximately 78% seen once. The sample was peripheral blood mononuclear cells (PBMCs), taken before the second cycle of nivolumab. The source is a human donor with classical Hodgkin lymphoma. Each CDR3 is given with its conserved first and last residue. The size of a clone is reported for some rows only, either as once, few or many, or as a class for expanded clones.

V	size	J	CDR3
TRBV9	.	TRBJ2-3	CASSPRRGADTQYF
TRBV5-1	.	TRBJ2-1	CASSQIGQGSDEQFF
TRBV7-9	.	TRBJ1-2	CASSPGGGGYTF
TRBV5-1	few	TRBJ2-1	CASSLALEEQFF
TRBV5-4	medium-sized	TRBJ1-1	CASSLGGRGTEAFF
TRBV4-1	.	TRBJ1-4	CASSSRGTGIYEKLFF
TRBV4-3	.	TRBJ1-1	CASSQDQGTGTEAFF
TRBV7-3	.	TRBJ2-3	CASSLAPGPSDTQYF
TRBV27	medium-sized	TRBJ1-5	CASSLFGPPGNQPQHF
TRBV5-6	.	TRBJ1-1	CASSFFGTANTEAFF
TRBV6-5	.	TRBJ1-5	CASSRTHRFNQPQHF
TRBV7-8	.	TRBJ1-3	CASSSGTGFFSGSGNTIYF
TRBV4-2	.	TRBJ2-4	CASSHSNIQYF
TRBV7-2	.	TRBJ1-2	CASSSSVTGGNGYTF
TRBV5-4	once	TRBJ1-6	CASSRTPGAGEDSPLHF
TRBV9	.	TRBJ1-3	CASSVEGGNTIYF
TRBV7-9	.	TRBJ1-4	CASSSPIRLGSEKLFF
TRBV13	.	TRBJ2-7	CASSLVGGQGAYEQYF
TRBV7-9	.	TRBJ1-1	CASMDRDRGPNTEAFF
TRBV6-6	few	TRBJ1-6	CASSSGTALSSPLHF
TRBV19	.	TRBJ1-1	CASSGRIRGNTEAFF
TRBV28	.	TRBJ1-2	CASTPESVYGYTF
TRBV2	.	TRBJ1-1	CASSRWGGLNTEAFF
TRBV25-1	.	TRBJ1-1	CASSGGGWLMNTEAFF
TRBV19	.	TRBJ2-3	CASTSRPRGPDTQYF
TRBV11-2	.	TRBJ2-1	CASRSWGRRDSYNEQFF
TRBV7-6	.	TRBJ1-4	CASSYSATNEKLFF
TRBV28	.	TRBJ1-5	CASSLYSGQGSNQPQHF
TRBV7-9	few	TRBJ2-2	CASSLADGRNTGELFF
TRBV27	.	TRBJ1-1	CASRLGGGTEAFF
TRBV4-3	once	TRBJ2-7	CASSRGTSGGSYEQYF
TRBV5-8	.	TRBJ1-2	CASSLGRTATNYGYTF
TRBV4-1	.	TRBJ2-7	CASSQDRGIHYEQYF
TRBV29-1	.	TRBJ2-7	CSVEGRGRNEQYF
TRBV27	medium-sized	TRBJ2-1	CASSLGTRVNEQFF
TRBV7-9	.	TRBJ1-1	CASSQTNTEAFF
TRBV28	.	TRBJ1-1	CASSLGRYTEAFF
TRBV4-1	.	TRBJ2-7	CASSPSTGVQYF
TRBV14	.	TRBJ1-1	CASSVGPNTEAFF
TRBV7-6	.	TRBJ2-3	CASSLGFTDTQYF
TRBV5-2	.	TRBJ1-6	CASSLAGGTSPLHF
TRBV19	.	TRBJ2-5	CASSPPEGGSETQYF
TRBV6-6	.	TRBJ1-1	CASTLDGEAFF
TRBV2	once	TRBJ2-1	CATPRQGLYNEQFF
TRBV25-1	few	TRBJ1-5	CASSGRRGNQPQHF
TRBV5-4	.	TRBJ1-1	CAIETEGGTEAFF
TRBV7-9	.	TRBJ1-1	CASGYFRGGTEAFF
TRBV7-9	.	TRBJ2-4	CASSVQGREAKNIQYF